Below, 10 T cell receptor beta chains from the same sample are listed, as sequenced in a study of neurological immune-mediated disorders. TCRdb called the 5' RACE reads again in MiXCR, with one record for every CDR3 protein. The repertoire holds about 19,000 distinct CDR3 sequences, with 2% to 3% as singletons. The specimen was PBMCs. The receptors derive from a woman between 18 and 29 years old with multiple sclerosis.

This clonotype was detected many times. The gene calls are TRBV4-3 and TRBJ2-5, with D possibly being TRBD1 (6 bases). The CDR3 loop spans 15 amino acids. Trimming took 1 base from V and 5 from J, leaving 14 bases between them. Germline CDR1 LGHNA, CDR2 YSLEER. The CDR3 sequence: CASSQGPGAVETQYF. The DNA for the CDR3 is TGCGCCAGCAGCCAAGGGCCAGGGGCGGTGGAGACCCAGTACTTC.

This clonotype occurred many times. In nucleotides, the CDR3 is TGCAGCGTTCAGCCGAAACTAGCGGGAGAGGGCGGGGAGCTGTTTTTT. Translating gives CSVQPKLAGEGGELFF. The V call is TRBV29-1, the J call TRBJ2-2, with 11 nucleotides matching TRBD2. The V gene end was trimmed by 5 bases and the J gene end by 7 bases; junction bases not matched to a gene: 12. There are 16 residues in the CDR3. Germline V gene lookup returns CDR1 SQVTM and CDR2 ANQGSEA.

This clonotype was seen at least ten times. This sequence joins TRBV5-1 and TRBJ2-3, with D perhaps matching TRBD2 (6 bases). V shed 4 bases and J shed 6 bases, with 15 bases lying between them. The CDR3 has 14 residues. CDR1 is SGHRS and CDR2 is YFSETQ in the germline V gene. The CDR3 DNA is TGCGCCAGCAGCGCGGGACTTCCCGGGGATACGCAGTATTTT. This encodes CASSAGLPGDTQYF.

This clonotype was detected many times. The gene calls are TRBV12-3 or TRBV12-4 and TRBJ2-4; 10 bases are a match to TRBD1. CDR3 length: 13 amino acids. With V trimmed by 5 bases and J by 10 bases, 5 bases remained unmatched. The CDR3 spells CASSTRDRGIQYF. The DNA of the CDR3 is TGTGCCAGCAGTACCCGGGACAGGGGTATTCAGTACTTC.

This clonotype came up many times. The chain uses TRBV6-2 or TRBV6-3 and TRBJ2-5, with 14 bases fitting TRBD2. V trimming: 5 bases; J trimming: 4 bases; junction bases outside the gene matches: 6. CDR3 length: 16 residues. Germline CDR1 and CDR2: MNHEY and SVGEGT. The DNA for the CDR3 is TGTGCCAGCAGTCAAGGGACTAGCGGGGGTGTAGAGACCCAGTACTTC. Translated: CASSQGTSGGVETQYF.

The table lists this clonotype with many counts. This chain uses TRBV19 with TRBJ2-1; TRBD1 matches at 7 bases. The CDR3 covers 14 residues. Germline V gene lookup returns CDR1 LNHDA and CDR2 SQIVND (reference sequence). The ends lost 10 bases at V and 5 bases at J; junction bases unmatched: 11. The CDR3 protein is CAIGPGQRDNEQFF. CDR3 coding DNA: TGTGCCATCGGTCCGGGACAGCGAGACAATGAGCAGTTCTTC.

This sequence joins TRBV7-6 and TRBJ2-3; D unresolved. Between the trimmed V and J ends, which lost 6 bases and 4 bases, there was a span of 5 bases. Germline-derived CDR1 and CDR2 are SGHVS and FNYEAQ. This CDR3 contains 11 residues. The CDR3 reads CASSNADTQYF. The CDR3 nucleotides are TGTGCCAGCAGTAACGCAGATACGCAGTATTTT. Based on the CDR3 plus reference TRBV7-6 and TRBJ2-3, the full variable domain is GAGVSQSPRYKVTKRGQDVALRCDPISGHVSLYWYRQALGQGPEFLTYFNYEAQQDKSGLPNDRFSAERPEGSISTLTIQRTEQRDSAMYRCASSNADTQYFGPGTRLTVL.

Many counts were recorded for this clonotype. This sequence joins TRBV7-2 and TRBJ2-5; D perhaps matches TRBD2 (5 bases). In germline, CDR1 is SGHTA, CDR2 FQGNSA. Trimming took 3 bases from V and 5 from J, leaving 13 bases between them. This CDR3 spans 14 amino acids. This CDR3 is CASSFGLALETQYF. Written as DNA, the CDR3 is TGTGCCAGCAGCTTCGGCCTAGCATTGGAGACCCAGTACTTC.

This clonotype showed up many times. V usage is TRBV20-1 and J usage is TRBJ1-1, with D hard to call. The CDR3 is 11 amino acids. Germline V gene sequence: CDR1 DFQATT, CDR2 SNEGSKA (reference sequence). V shed 6 bases and J shed 1 base, with 6 bases lying between them. CDR3: CSAPENTEAFF. The CDR3 region has the DNA TGCAGTGCGCCAGAGAACACTGAAGCTTTCTTT.

This clonotype was observed at least ten times. The gene calls are TRBV5-1 and TRBJ2-3; 7 bases are a match to TRBD1. Germline V gene lookup returns CDR1 SGHRS and CDR2 YFSETQ. V trimming: 6 bases; J trimming: 1 base; junction bases outside the gene matches: 5. This CDR3 is 14 amino acids long. CDR3 region: CASTVGQGTDTQYF. The CDR3 DNA reads as TGCGCCAGCACCGTAGGACAGGGCACAGATACGCAGTATTTT.